The text below deals with one T cell receptor (beta chain). This entry belongs to a study of blood T cell repertoires in COVID-19. Study overall: Acute-phase and convalescent COVID-19 samples originated in the United States, Italy and Spain. Sample material is recorded as cDNA or gDNA derived from T cells, B-cell-depleted T cells, or PBMCs.

The CDR3 has 14 residues. The germline V and J ends were trimmed by 5 bases and 1 base, with 12 bases remaining between them. Germline V gene sequence: CDR1 MDHEN, CDR2 SYDVKM. Per the authors' pipeline: Researchers report that nucleated cell counts were estimated from reference gene primer amplification. The table came from immunoSEQ multiplex PCR; TCRdb's copy has only in-frame clones and leaves some out. That table supplies the V and J calls and clone size; D and trimming were determined from the DNA. The profile shows almost 95,000 clones, about two thirds of them singletons. The source of this sequence is a woman aged 60 to 75 in a cohort sampled during active or convalescent COVID-19. J is TRBJ2-7 and V is TRBV28; no firm D call. Source material: peripheral blood. The CDR3: CASSLQQTSYEQYF. The CDR3 bases are TGTGCCAGCAGTCTCCAACAGACATCCTACGAGCAGTACTTC.